The 19 T cell receptor beta chains below come from one sample, sequenced in a study of relationships among human T cell subsets. The T cell receptor alpha and beta CDR3 regions were amplified from mRNA by semiquantitative ARM-PCR. In ARM-PCR, communal superprimers followed tagged nested gene-specific primers for exponential amplification. TCRdb called the multiplex PCR reads again in MiXCR, with one record for every CDR3 protein. The table has about 2,900 distinct CDR3 sequences, approximately 82% seen once. The sample taken for sequencing was total T cells sorted from blood. The receptors stem from a man aged 35 to 55 in good health.

This rearrangement joins TRBV13 to TRBJ1-1; D may be TRBD1 (5 bases). Between the trimmed V and J ends, which lost 2 bases and 3 bases, there was a span of 10 bases. Germline lookup yields CDR1 PRHDT and CDR2 FYEKMQ (reference sequence). CDR3 size: 14 residues. CDR3 region: CASSLWGKDTEAFF. Here the CDR3 DNA reads TGTGCCAGCAGCTTATGGGGCAAGGACACTGAAGCTTTCTTT.

A few counts support this clonotype. A junction boundary mismatches the germline segment, possibly from a read error. J is TRBJ2-1 and V is TRBV2; the D gene is possibly TRBD2 (5 bases). The germline V gene has CDR1 SNHLY and CDR2 FYNNEI. The CDR3 is 13 residues long. The CDR3 nucleotides read TGTGCCAGCAGCGAAGCGGAGTACAATGAGCAGTTCTTC. This sequence encodes CASSEAEYNEQFF.

This chain connects TRBV6-5 to TRBJ2-5; 9 nucleotides match TRBD2. In germline, CDR1 is MNHEY, CDR2 SVGAGI. Unmatched junction bases numbered 3, after V lost 2 bases and J lost 5 bases. The CDR3 covers 14 residues. The CDR3 sequence is CASSYQLAGETQYF. The CDR3 DNA follows: TGTGCCAGCAGTTACCAACTAGCGGGCGAGACCCAGTACTTC.

This chain links TRBV14 with TRBJ2-1; TRBD1 matches at 8 bases. The CDR3 runs to 16 residues. Trimming removed 3 bases from V and 0 bases from J; junction bases left unmatched: 4. The germline gives CDR1 SGHDN, CDR2 FVKESK. Here the CDR3 DNA reads TGTGCCAGCAGCCATGAACAGGGGGACTCCTACAATGAGCAGTTCTTC. Amino acids: CASSHEQGDSYNEQFF. Together with reference TRBV14 and TRBJ2-1, the CDR3 gives the full variable domain: EAGVTQFPSHSVIEKGQTVTLRCDPISGHDNLYWYRRVMGKEIKFLLHFVKESKQDESGMPNNRFLAERTGGTYSTLKVQPAELEDSGVYFCASSHEQGDSYNEQFFGPGTRLTVL.

This clonotype came up a few times. V usage is TRBV18 and J usage is TRBJ2-6; no firm D call. V dropped 4 bases and J dropped 0 bases, with 4 bases sitting between them. The CDR3 spans 14 residues. The germline V gene has CDR1 KGHSH and CDR2 LQKENI. CDR3 sequence reads: CASSLSSGANVLTF. The CDR3 region has the DNA TGTGCCAGCTCACTCAGCTCTGGGGCCAACGTCCTGACTTTC.

The rearrangement links TRBV28 to TRBJ2-7; D assignment may be TRBD1 or TRBD2 (6 bases each). In germline, CDR1 is MDHEN, CDR2 SYDVKM. Trimming took off 3 bases at V and 3 bases at J, with 21 bases between the two ends. CDR3 size: 17 residues. The CDR3 protein is CASSFRQASSASYEQYF. The CDR3 bases are TGTGCCAGCAGTTTTAGACAGGCATCTAGCGCAAGCTACGAGCAGTACTTC.

The chain joins TRBV7-9 to TRBJ2-7; 7 bases fit TRBD1. Germline trimming cut 5 bases from V and 3 bases from J; bases unmatched to any gene: 7. The germline CDR1 and CDR2 sequences are SEHNR and FQNEAQ (reference sequence). This CDR3 spans 14 amino acids. CDR3 DNA sequence: TGTGCCAGCAGCACAGGGGACAGACACTACGAGCAGTACTTC. It codes for CASSTGDRHYEQYF. The full variable domain, in which reference TRBV7-9 and TRBJ2-7 provide the parts outside the CDR3, is DTGVSQNPRHKITKRGQNVTFRCDPISEHNRLYWYRQTLGQGPEFLTYFQNEAQLEKSRLLSDRFSAERPKGSFSTLEIQRTEQGDSAMYLCASSTGDRHYEQYFGPGTRLTVT.

For the CDR3, the DNA is TGTGCCAGCAGTTCCTGGGGCAGTCCTAATGAAAAACTGTTTTTT. Amino acid sequence: CASSSWGSPNEKLFF. The chain combines TRBV28 with TRBJ1-4; tentatively, D is TRBD1 (5 bases). The V end lost 4 bases, the J end lost 3 bases, and 12 bases lay between the germline ends. Germline V gives CDR1 MDHEN, CDR2 SYDVKM. The CDR3 covers 15 residues.

This chain uses TRBV28 with TRBJ2-7; tentative D call: TRBD1 (6 bases). Germline V gene sequence: CDR1 MDHEN, CDR2 SYDVKM. This CDR3 region has 13 residues. V dropped 2 bases and J dropped 6 bases, with 11 bases sitting between them. For the CDR3, the DNA is TGTGCCAGCAGTTTAGGGGGCCGAGGCGAGCAGTACTTC. It encodes CASSLGGRGEQYF.

The chain combines TRBV6-1 with TRBJ2-3; D remains ambiguous. The CDR3 is made up of 14 amino acids. Germline values: CDR1 MNHNS, CDR2 SASEGT. The germline V and J ends were trimmed by 4 bases and 3 bases, with 11 bases remaining between them. The CDR3 loop reads CASSVRAFTDTQYF. In DNA form, the CDR3 reads TGTGCCAGCAGTGTCCGGGCCTTTACAGATACGCAGTATTTT.

The chain links TRBV30 to TRBJ1-5; D is undetermined. The CDR3 has 14 residues. Trimming took 1 base from V and 3 from J, leaving 10 bases between them. Germline V gives CDR1 GTSNPN, CDR2 SVGIG (reference sequence). CDR3 amino acids: CAWSESQDNQPQHF. The CDR3 DNA reads as TGTGCCTGGAGTGAGTCCCAGGACAATCAGCCCCAGCATTTT.

CDR3 sequence: CASSRDRGPLHF. The CDR3 DNA reads as TGTGCCAGCTCTCGAGACAGGGGGCCCCTCCACTTT. The chain has TRBV18 and TRBJ1-6, with 9 nucleotides matching TRBD1. CDR1 is KGHSH, CDR2 LQKENI, per germline. The CDR3 totals 12 residues. Trimming at V came to 6 bases and at J to 13 bases, leaving 4 bases not matched to a gene.

The chain has TRBV11-2 and TRBJ2-5, with TRBD1 identical over 7 bases. V was clipped by 5 bases and J by 5 bases; unmatched bases: 5. Per germline, CDR1 SGHAT and CDR2 FQNNGV. The CDR3 runs to 13 residues. The CDR3 sequence is CASSPGGGETQYF. The CDR3, as DNA: TGTGCCAGCAGCCCAGGGGGTGGCGAGACCCAGTACTTC.

The gene calls are TRBV11-2 and TRBJ2-7; D is uncertain. CDR3 length equals 14 residues. The ends were cut back, 0 bases at V and 2 bases at J, with 8 bases in the middle. Per germline, CDR1 SGHAT and CDR2 FQNNGV. Written as DNA, the CDR3 is TGTGCCAGCAGCTTAGATCCAGGTCCCTACGAGCAGTACTTC. Protein product: CASSLDPGPYEQYF.

Comment on this clonotype: The CDR3 does not close with the conserved phenylalanine or tryptophan, likely indicating a read error. The chain recombines TRBV11-2 with TRBJ2-4; TRBD2 might be the D (7 bases). Germline-derived CDR1 and CDR2 are SGHAT and FQNNGV. The CDR3 is 15 residues long. The germline V and J ends were trimmed by 6 bases and 4 bases, with 16 bases remaining between them. The CDR3 DNA follows: TGTGCCAGCAGTCGTAACAGGGAGGGTAAAAACATTCAGTACCTC. Translation: CASSRNREGKNIQYL.

V usage is TRBV7-9 and J usage is TRBJ1-1; D not resolved. Deletions cut 5 bases from V and 2 bases from J, with 6 bases between. The CDR3 has 12 residues. The germline gives CDR1 SEHNR, CDR2 FQNEAQ (reference sequence). The CDR3: CASSRINTEAFF. The CDR3 nucleotides are TGTGCCAGCAGCCGTATTAACACTGAAGCTTTCTTT.

The J gene is TRBJ2-1, the V gene TRBV27; 11 nucleotides match TRBD2. J was trimmed by 8 bases and V by 4 bases; bases with no gene match: 7. CDR1 and CDR2 from the germline V gene are MNHEY and SMNVEV (reference sequence). This CDR3 is 15 amino acids long. In DNA, the CDR3 is TGTGCCAGCAGTTCCCTGACTAGCGGGACGGATGAGCAGTTCTTC. It translates to CASSSLTSGTDEQFF.

V is TRBV11-2 and J is TRBJ1-1; 7 positions agree with TRBD1. This CDR3 has 14 amino acids. V lost 5 bases, J lost 7 bases, and 10 bases stayed unmatched. Germline CDR1 and CDR2: SGHAT and FQNNGV. CDR3 sequence reads: CASSPRQGVVEAFF. DNA for the CDR3: TGTGCCAGCAGCCCGAGACAGGGAGTCGTTGAAGCTTTCTTT.

Sample share makes this clonotype large. The genes are TRBV19 and TRBJ2-7, with a possible D match to TRBD2 (6 bases). In germline, CDR1 is LNHDA, CDR2 SQIVND (reference sequence). V lost 3 bases to trimming and J lost 4 bases, with 16 bases between them. The CDR3 consists of 15 residues. The CDR3 region is CASSIGNGGGYEQYF. The CDR3 DNA is TGTGCCAGTAGTATCGGGAACGGGGGAGGATACGAGCAGTACTTC. Complete variable domain (other parts from reference TRBV19 and TRBJ2-7): DGGITQSPKYLFRKEGQNVTLSCEQNLNHDAMYWYRQDPGQGLRLIYYSQIVNDFQKGDIAEGYSVSREKKESFPLTVTSAQKNPTAFYLCASSIGNGGGYEQYFGPGTRLTVT.